This TCR beta chain was retrieved from a study of T cell repertoires in cytomegalovirus infection. The overall study: CMV epitopes that were recently identified and HLA-C-restricted were used alongside well-studied HLA-B-restricted ones. The public TCR beta signatures pointed to both CMV infection and matching HLA type. Study-wide findings and caveats: Across the ex vivo response, the dominant clonotypes were HLA-C-restricted CMV-specific TCR beta clonotypes.

Per germline, CDR1 SGHVS and CDR2 FQNEAQ. Unmatched junction bases numbered 7, after V lost 5 bases and J lost 8 bases. CDR3 size: 15 residues. TCRdb passed the reads through MiXCR, listing each CDR3 protein once. Of more than 250,000 distinct CDR3 sequences in the sample, 25% were seen once. This clonotype was observed many times. Its antigen is still unknown. This chain connects TRBV7-8 to TRBJ2-1; 12 bases are shared with TRBD2. The TCR sequence derives from a human donor in good health (CMV status not recorded). Some clones in this sample may be carry-over from other donors' samples. This specimen consisted of cultured PBMCs, obtained from culture after CMV antigen stimulation. The CDR3 DNA reads TGTGCCAGCAGCCCCGGACTAGCGGGGAGCCATGAGCAGTTCTTC. Translating gives CASSPGLAGSHEQFF.